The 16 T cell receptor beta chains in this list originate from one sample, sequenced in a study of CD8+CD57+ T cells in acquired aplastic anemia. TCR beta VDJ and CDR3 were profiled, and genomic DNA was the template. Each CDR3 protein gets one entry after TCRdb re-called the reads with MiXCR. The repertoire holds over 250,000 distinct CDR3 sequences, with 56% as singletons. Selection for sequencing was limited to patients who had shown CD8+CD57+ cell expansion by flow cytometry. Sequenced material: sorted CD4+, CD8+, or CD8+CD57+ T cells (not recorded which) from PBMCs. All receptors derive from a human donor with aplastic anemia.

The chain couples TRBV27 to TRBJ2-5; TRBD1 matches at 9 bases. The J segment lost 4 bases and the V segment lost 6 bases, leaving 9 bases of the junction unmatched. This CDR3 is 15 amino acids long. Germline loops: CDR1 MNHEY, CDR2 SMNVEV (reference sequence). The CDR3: CASRGRDRAGETQYF. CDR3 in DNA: TGTGCCAGCAGGGGAAGGGACAGGGCGGGAGAGACCCAGTACTTC.

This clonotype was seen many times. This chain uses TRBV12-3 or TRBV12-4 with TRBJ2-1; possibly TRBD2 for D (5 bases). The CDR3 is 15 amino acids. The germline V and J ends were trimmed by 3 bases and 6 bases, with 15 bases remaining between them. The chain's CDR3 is CASSLPSGWSNEQFF. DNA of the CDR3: TGTGCCAGCAGTTTGCCCTCGGGGTGGTCCAATGAGCAGTTCTTC.

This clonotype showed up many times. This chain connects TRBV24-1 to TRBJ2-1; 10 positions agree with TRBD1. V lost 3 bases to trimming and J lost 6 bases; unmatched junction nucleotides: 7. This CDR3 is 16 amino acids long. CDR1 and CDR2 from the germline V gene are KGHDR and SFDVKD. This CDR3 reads CATSDPGTGEGNEQFF. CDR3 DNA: TGTGCCACCAGTGATCCCGGGACAGGGGAAGGCAATGAGCAGTTCTTC.

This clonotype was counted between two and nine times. CDR3 residues: CASSWGGNYEQYF. DNA of the CDR3: TGTGCCAGCAGCTGGGGCGGGAACTACGAGCAGTACTTC. The chain recombines TRBV7-2 with TRBJ2-7; possibly TRBD2 for D (6 bases). CDR3 length: 13 residues. Trimming removed 4 bases from V and 3 bases from J, with 10 bases in between. Germline V gene sequence: CDR1 SGHTA, CDR2 FQGNSA.

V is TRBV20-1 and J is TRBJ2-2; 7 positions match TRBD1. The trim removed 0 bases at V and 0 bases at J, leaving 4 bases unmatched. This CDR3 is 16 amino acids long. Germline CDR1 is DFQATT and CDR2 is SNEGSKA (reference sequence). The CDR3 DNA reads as TGCAGTGCTAGAGACCTGGGACAGCCGAACACCGGGGAGCTGTTTTTT. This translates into CSARDLGQPNTGELFF.

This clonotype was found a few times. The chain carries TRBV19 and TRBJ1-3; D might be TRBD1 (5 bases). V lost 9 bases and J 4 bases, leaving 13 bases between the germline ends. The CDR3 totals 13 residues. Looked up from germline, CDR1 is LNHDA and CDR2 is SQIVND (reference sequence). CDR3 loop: CASGVGDGNTIYF. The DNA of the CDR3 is TGTGCCAGCGGTGTGGGGGACGGAAACACCATATATTTT.

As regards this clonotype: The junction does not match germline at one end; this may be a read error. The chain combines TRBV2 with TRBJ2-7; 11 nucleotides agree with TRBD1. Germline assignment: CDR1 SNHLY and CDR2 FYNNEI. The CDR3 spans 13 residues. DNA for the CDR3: TGTGCCAGCAGCGAGAACTGGGACAGGGGGAAACACTTC. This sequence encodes CASSENWDRGKHF.

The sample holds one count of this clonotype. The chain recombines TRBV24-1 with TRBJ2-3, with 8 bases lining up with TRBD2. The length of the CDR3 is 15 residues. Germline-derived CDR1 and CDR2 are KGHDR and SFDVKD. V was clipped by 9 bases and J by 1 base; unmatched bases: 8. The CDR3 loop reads CATESTGGGTDTQYF. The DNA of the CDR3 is TGTGCCACCGAGTCGACCGGGGGGGGCACAGATACGCAGTATTTT.

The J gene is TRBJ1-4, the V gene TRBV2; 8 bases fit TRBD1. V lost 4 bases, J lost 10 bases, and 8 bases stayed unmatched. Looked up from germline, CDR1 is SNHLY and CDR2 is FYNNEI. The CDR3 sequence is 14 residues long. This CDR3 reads CASSGQGAYVKLFF. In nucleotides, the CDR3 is TGTGCCAGCAGTGGGCAGGGGGCATATGTAAAACTGTTTTTT.

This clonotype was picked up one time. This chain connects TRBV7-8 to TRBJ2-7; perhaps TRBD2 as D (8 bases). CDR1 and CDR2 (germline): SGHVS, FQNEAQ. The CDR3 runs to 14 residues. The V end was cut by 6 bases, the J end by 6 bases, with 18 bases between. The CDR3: CASSAGRAGGEQYF. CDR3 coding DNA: TGTGCCAGCAGTGCCGGGAGGGCAGGGGGCGAGCAGTACTTC.

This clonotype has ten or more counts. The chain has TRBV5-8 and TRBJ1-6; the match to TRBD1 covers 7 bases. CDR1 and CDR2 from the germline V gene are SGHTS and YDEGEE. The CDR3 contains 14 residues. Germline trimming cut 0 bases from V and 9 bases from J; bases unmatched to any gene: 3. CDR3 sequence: CASSLGQGTSPLHF. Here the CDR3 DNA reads TGTGCCAGCAGCTTGGGACAGGGTACTTCACCCCTCCACTTT.

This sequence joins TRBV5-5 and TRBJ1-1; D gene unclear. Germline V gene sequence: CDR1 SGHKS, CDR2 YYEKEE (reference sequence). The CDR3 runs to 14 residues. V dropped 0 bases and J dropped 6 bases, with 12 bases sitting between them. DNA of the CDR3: TGTGCCAGCAGCTTGGAGGGAGCACGGCCTGAAGCTTTCTTT. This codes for CASSLEGARPEAFF.

CDR3 sequence reads: CASSPRVTGELFF. DNA for the CDR3: TGTGCCAGCAGCCCCCGGGTCACCGGGGAGCTGTTTTTT. The gene calls are TRBV7-3 and TRBJ2-2; D not certain. V shed 5 bases and J shed 4 bases, with 8 bases lying between them. The CDR3 spans 13 residues. Germline values: CDR1 SGHTA, CDR2 FQGTGA.

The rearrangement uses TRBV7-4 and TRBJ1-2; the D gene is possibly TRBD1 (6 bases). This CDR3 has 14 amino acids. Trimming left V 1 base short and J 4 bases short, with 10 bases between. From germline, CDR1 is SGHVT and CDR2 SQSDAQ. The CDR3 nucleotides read TGTGCCAGCAGCTTAGTAGGCAGGGGCTATGGCTACACCTTC. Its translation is CASSLVGRGYGYTF. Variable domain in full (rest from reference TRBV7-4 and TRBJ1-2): GAGVSQSPRYKVAKRGRDVALRCDSISGHVTLYWYRQTLGQGSEVLTYSQSDAQRDKSGRPSGRFSAERPERSVSTLKIQRTEQGDSAVYLCASSLVGRGYGYTFGSGTRLTVV.

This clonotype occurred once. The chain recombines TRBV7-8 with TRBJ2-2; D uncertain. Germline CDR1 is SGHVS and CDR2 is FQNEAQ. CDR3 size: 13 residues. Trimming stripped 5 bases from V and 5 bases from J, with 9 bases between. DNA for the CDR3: TGTGCCAGCAGCCGTCTAGTGACCGGGGAGCTGTTTTTT. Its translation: CASSRLVTGELFF. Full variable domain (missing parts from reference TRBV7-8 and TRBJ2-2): GAGVSQSPRYKVAKRGQDVALRCDPISGHVSLFWYQQALGQGPEFLTYFQNEAQLDKSGLPSDRFFAERPEGSVSTLKIQRTQQEDSAVYLCASSRLVTGELFFGEGSRLTVL.

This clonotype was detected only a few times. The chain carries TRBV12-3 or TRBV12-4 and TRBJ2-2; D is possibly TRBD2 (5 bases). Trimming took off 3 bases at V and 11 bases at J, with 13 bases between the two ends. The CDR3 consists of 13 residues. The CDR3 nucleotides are TGTGCCAGCAGTTTCAGACCTTCGGGAGAGCTGTTTTTT. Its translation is CASSFRPSGELFF.